This entry lists 17 T cell receptor beta chains sequenced from one sample in a study of beta chain features in type 1 diabetes. Expressed TCRB transcripts got sequenced, as all isolated RNA was reverse transcribed. Assay used: immunoSEQ multiplex PCR; TCRdb lists only in-frame clones, some missing. The table records about 900,000 clones, roughly 15% of them present only once. The sample consisted of naive CD4+ T cells from blood. These receptors were collected from a woman in her late teens or twenties in good health.

The chain carries TRBV19 and TRBJ2-7; 10 bases align to TRBD1. The V and J ends lost 6 bases and 6 bases, in that order; junction bases with no gene match: 11. The CDR3 length is 15 residues. The germline V gene has CDR1 LNHDA and CDR2 SQIVND (reference sequence). CDR3 in DNA: TGTGCCAGTAGCGCGAGACAGGGGGCTCATGGCGAGCAGTACTTC. Its protein is CASSARQGAHGEQYF.

The chain couples TRBV7-2 to TRBJ1-5; maybe TRBD1 (5 bases). The V and J ends lost 5 bases and 6 bases respectively, with 11 bases between them. The CDR3 is 13 residues long. CDR1 is SGHTA and CDR2 is FQGNSA in the germline V gene. The CDR3 is CASSHSGSQPQHF. The CDR3 DNA is TGTGCCAGCAGCCACTCAGGGAGTCAGCCCCAGCATTTT.

This clone turned up a few times. The chain has TRBV28 and TRBJ2-1; D is undetermined. This CDR3 contains 14 residues. Per the germline V gene, CDR1 is MDHEN and CDR2 is SYDVKM. Trimming removed 6 bases from V and 6 bases from J, with 15 bases in between. This CDR3 is CASREILRINEQFF. The CDR3 DNA sequence: TGTGCCAGCAGGGAAATACTGAGGATCAATGAGCAGTTCTTC.

The chain uses TRBV28 and TRBJ1-2; the D gene is possibly TRBD1 (5 bases). CDR3 length: 14 residues. The V gene lost 0 bases and the J gene lost 11 bases, with 16 bases spanning the gap. From germline, CDR1 is MDHEN and CDR2 SYDVKM. Here the CDR3 reads CASSLWGTSDWYTF. CDR3 sequence (DNA): TGTGCCAGCAGTTTATGGGGGACCTCTGATTGGTACACCTTC.

This chain joins TRBV27 and TRBJ2-3, with 13 bases lining up with TRBD2. In germline, CDR1 is MNHEY, CDR2 SMNVEV (reference sequence). V shed 8 bases, J shed 4 bases, and the junction held 0 bases outside the gene matches. The CDR3 is made up of 13 amino acids. The CDR3 DNA is TGTGCCAGCGGACTAGCGGGGGCAGATACGCAGTATTTT. Amino acids: CASGLAGADTQYF.

This clone has a handful of counts. This chain uses TRBV29-1 with TRBJ2-5; TRBD2 matches at 8 bases. This CDR3 is built from 14 residues. Germline-derived CDR1 and CDR2 are SQVTM and ANQGSEA. J was trimmed by 5 bases and V by 3 bases; bases with no gene match: 8. CDR3: CSVDGPSGGETQYF. The CDR3 bases are TGCAGCGTTGATGGGCCCTCGGGAGGGGAGACCCAGTACTTC.

The chain links TRBV15 to TRBJ1-2; the D is unclear. Looked up from germline, CDR1 is LNHNV and CDR2 is YYDKDF (reference sequence). The CDR3 is made up of 14 amino acids. V was shortened by 0 bases and J by 0 bases, with 5 bases between the two germline ends. The CDR3 DNA is TGTGCCACCAGCAGAGATAAAGCTAACTATGGCTACACCTTC. Residues: CATSRDKANYGYTF.

The chain joins TRBV19 to TRBJ1-2, with D hard to call. This CDR3 has 12 amino acids. Looked up from germline, CDR1 is LNHDA and CDR2 is SQIVND (reference sequence). Trimming pared 5 bases from V and 5 bases from J, leaving 9 bases between. The CDR3 spells CASSAMWYGYTF. In DNA form, the CDR3 reads TGTGCCAGTAGTGCGATGTGGTATGGCTACACCTTC. The whole variable domain, remainder taken from reference TRBV19 and TRBJ1-2, is DGGITQSPKYLFRKEGQNVTLSCEQNLNHDAMYWYRQDPGQGLRLIYYSQIVNDFQKGDIAEGYSVSREKKESFPLTVTSAQKNPTAFYLCASSAMWYGYTFGSGTRLTVV.

This clone was counted between two and nine times. The rearrangement links TRBV19 to TRBJ2-7; the D gene is possibly TRBD2 (5 bases). Trimming shortened V by 5 bases and J by 5 bases, and 19 bases separated the two germline ends. CDR1 is LNHDA and CDR2 is SQIVND in the germline V gene (reference sequence). CDR3 length: 15 amino acids. The CDR3 loop reads CASSVARGLRDEQYF. The CDR3 DNA reads as TGTGCCAGTAGTGTCGCCAGAGGGCTAAGGGACGAGCAGTACTTC.

V gene TRBV15 combines with J gene TRBJ2-3; no clear D gene. The ends were cut back, 3 bases at V and 1 base at J, with 2 bases in the middle. Germline assignment: CDR1 LNHNV and CDR2 YYDKDF (reference sequence). This CDR3 has 12 residues. The CDR3 DNA reads TGTGCCACCAGCAGCGGCACAGATACGCAGTATTTT. Its protein product is CATSSGTDTQYF.

In the case of this clone: Other DNA sequences within the sample encode an identical CDR3. V gene TRBV5-1 combines with J gene TRBJ2-5; D unresolved. Trimming took off 2 bases at V and 0 bases at J, with 2 bases between the two ends. From germline, CDR1 is SGHRS and CDR2 YFSETQ. The CDR3 is 12 amino acids. Written as DNA, the CDR3 is TGCGCCAGCAGCTTCTACCAAGAGACCCAGTACTTC. It yields the protein CASSFYQETQYF.

This clone was seen a handful of times. The chain is built from TRBV9 and TRBJ2-2; TRBD1 is a possible D gene (5 bases). The germline V and J ends were trimmed by 0 bases and 7 bases, with 10 bases remaining between them. Per germline, CDR1 SGDLS and CDR2 YYNGEE. The CDR3 consists of 14 residues. For the CDR3, the DNA is TGTGCCAGCAGCGTAGACTCAGGGTTCGGGGAGCTGTTTTTT. Encoded protein: CASSVDSGFGELFF.

In its sample, this clone was seen a few times. The chain carries TRBV6-5 and TRBJ2-5; D is uncertain. The V gene's germline CDR1 is MNHEY and CDR2 SVGAGI. Trimming cost V 2 bases and J 4 bases, with 11 bases left between them. CDR3 length: 14 amino acids. The CDR3 coding sequence is TGTGCCAGCAGTTACGATCTGACGACAGAGACCCAGTACTTC. This encodes CASSYDLTTETQYF.

Remarks on this clone: The same CDR3 is also encoded by other DNA sequences in this sample. The rearrangement uses TRBV28 and TRBJ2-7; D is uncertain. Per the germline V gene, CDR1 is MDHEN and CDR2 is SYDVKM. The length of the CDR3 is 12 residues. Trimming took off 2 bases at V and 3 bases at J, with 5 bases between the two ends. CDR3 sequence reads: CASSLGGYEQYF. As DNA, the CDR3 is TGTGCCAGCAGTTTAGGTGGCTACGAGCAGTACTTC.

This clone occurred a few times. The chain's CDR3 is CASSQARAETQYF. The CDR3, as DNA: TGCGCCAGCAGCCAAGCAAGGGCAGAGACCCAGTACTTC. V gene TRBV4-1 combines with J gene TRBJ2-5, with no clear D. Deletions cut 1 base from V and 4 bases from J, with 7 bases between. CDR3 length equals 13 residues. CDR1 and CDR2 from the germline V gene are MGHRA and YSYEKL.

This sequence joins TRBV6-6 and TRBJ2-7, with 8 bases aligning to TRBD2. The ends lost 7 bases at V and 0 bases at J; junction bases unmatched: 8. The CDR3 covers 15 residues. The germline V gene has CDR1 MNHNY and CDR2 SVGAGI (reference sequence). The CDR3 nucleotides read TGTGCCAGCAAGTTAGCCCGGGAGGGCTCCTACGAGCAGTACTTC. Its translation: CASKLAREGSYEQYF.

The genes are TRBV28 and TRBJ2-1; TRBD1 agrees at 8 bases. The germline V gene has CDR1 MDHEN and CDR2 SYDVKM. V gave up 6 bases and J gave up 4 bases; unmatched junction bases: 14. This CDR3 has 17 amino acids. The CDR3 nucleotides read TGTGCCAGCAGCTCGTGGGGACAGGCTAAAAAATACAATGAGCAGTTCTTC. It yields the protein CASSSWGQAKKYNEQFF.